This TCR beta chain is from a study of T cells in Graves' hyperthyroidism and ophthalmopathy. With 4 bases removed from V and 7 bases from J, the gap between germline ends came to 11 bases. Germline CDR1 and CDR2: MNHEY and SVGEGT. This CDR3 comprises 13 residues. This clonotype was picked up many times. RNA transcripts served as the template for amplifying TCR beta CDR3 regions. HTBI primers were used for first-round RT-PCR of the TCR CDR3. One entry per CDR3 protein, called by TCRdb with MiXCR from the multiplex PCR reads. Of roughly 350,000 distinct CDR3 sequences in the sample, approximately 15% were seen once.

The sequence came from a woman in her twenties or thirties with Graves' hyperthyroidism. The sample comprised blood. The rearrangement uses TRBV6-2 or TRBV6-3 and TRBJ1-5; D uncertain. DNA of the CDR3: TGTGCCAGCAGTTCCCAGGAGGGACAGCCCCAGCATTTT. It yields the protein CASSSQEGQPQHF.